This TCR beta chain stems from a study of T-cell reconstitution after alpha-beta-depleted transplantation in children. For this clonotype: Its antigen is as yet unknown.

For TCRbeta, the library was prepared with unique molecular identifiers. A single record per CDR3 protein comes from TCRdb applying MiXCR to the PCR reads. The sample lists 200,000 to 300,000 distinct CDR3 sequences; roughly 26% were seen once. Overall study results and limits: Newly made T cells mostly supplied T-cell counts and diversity one year after transplant. Reported findings indicate that, about two months after transplant, alpha-beta T cells came from several hundred expanded clones, which were derived from non-depleted graft cells. Some patients' high day-60 TCRbeta diversity was attributed to recipient cells surviving conditioning.

This CDR3 has 15 residues. Germline CDR1 is SGDLS and CDR2 is YYNGEE. Trimming removed 3 bases from V and 4 bases from J; junction bases left unmatched: 7. The chain uses TRBV9 and TRBJ2-1; 7 nucleotides match TRBD2. The starting material was PBMCs, obtained before TCRalphabeta/CD19-depleted stem cell transplant. The sequence came from a girl aged 2-15 years with Fanconi anemia, due to receive a stem cell transplant. In DNA form, the CDR3 reads TGTGCCAGCAGCGAACGAAGCGGGGCTTACAATGAGCAGTTCTTC. This codes for CASSERSGAYNEQFF.